What follows are 9 T cell receptor beta chains derived from one specimen sequenced in a study of cytomegalovirus exposure and HLA in healthy donors. Some clones are missing from TCRdb's copy, which holds only in-frame ones; the method was immunoSEQ multiplex PCR. This table has about 57,000 clones, around 92% appearing once. Sequencing was performed on PBMCs. The receptors were gathered from a woman between 18 and 29 years old in good health and CMV-seronegative.

CDR3 sequence reads: CASSFGGLTDTQYF. DNA for the CDR3: TGTGCCAGCAGCTTCGGGGGGCTCACAGATACGCAGTATTTT. The V and J genes are TRBV5-4 and TRBJ2-3; D is perhaps TRBD2 (7 bases). The germline V gene has CDR1 SGHNT and CDR2 YYREEE (reference sequence). The length of the CDR3 is 14 residues. V was shortened by 2 bases and J by 2 bases, with 9 bases between the two germline ends.

The gene calls are TRBV15 and TRBJ2-5; D is undetermined. Trimming left V 2 bases short and J 4 bases short, with 5 bases between. The CDR3 runs 12 residues. Germline CDR1 is LNHNV and CDR2 is YYDKDF (reference sequence). DNA of the CDR3: TGTGCCACCAGCAGACCTCGAGAGACCCAGTACTTC. It is translated as CATSRPRETQYF.

The chain carries TRBV7-8 and TRBJ2-3; 8 bases are shared with TRBD2. The CDR3 runs 16 residues. The junction had 6 bases not matched to a gene; V was cut back by 4 bases and J by 0 bases. The germline V gene encodes CDR1 SGHVS and CDR2 FQNEAQ. The CDR3 is CASSSDVAGSTDTQYF. In DNA form, the CDR3 reads TGTGCCAGCAGCTCAGACGTAGCGGGGAGCACAGATACGCAGTATTTT.

The chain is built from TRBV28 and TRBJ2-5; 7 positions agree with TRBD2. There are 18 residues in the CDR3. The germline gives CDR1 MDHEN, CDR2 SYDVKM. Unmatched junction bases numbered 18, after V lost 2 bases and J lost 6 bases. The CDR3 sequence: CASSLGGLRSGVGKTQYF. In DNA, the CDR3 is TGTGCCAGCAGTTTAGGAGGGCTGAGGAGCGGGGTAGGCAAGACCCAGTACTTC.

The J gene is TRBJ2-7, the V gene TRBV18; 12 positions agree with TRBD2. The CDR3 contains 14 residues. Looked up from germline, CDR1 is KGHSH and CDR2 is LQKENI. J gave up 4 bases and V 6 bases, and 4 bases lay outside the gene matches. Here the CDR3 DNA reads TGTGCCAGCTCGACTAGCGGGGGTTCGTACGAGCAGTACTTC. Protein: CASSTSGGSYEQYF.

This chain links TRBV28 with TRBJ2-3; 14 nucleotides agree with TRBD2. V gave up 6 bases and J gave up 3 bases; unmatched junction bases: 5. Germline V gives CDR1 MDHEN, CDR2 SYDVKM. The CDR3 totals 16 residues. CDR3 protein: CASSLGTSGGTDTQYF. The CDR3 bases are TGTGCCAGCAGCCTCGGGACTAGCGGGGGAACAGATACGCAGTATTTT.

The rearrangement uses TRBV7-9 and TRBJ2-1, with 7 positions matching TRBD2. V trimming: 7 bases; J trimming: 4 bases; junction bases outside the gene matches: 7. Germline V CDR1 and CDR2: SEHNR, FQNEAQ (reference sequence). This CDR3 is built from 14 residues. The CDR3 region is CASTFAGGYNEQFF. CDR3 in DNA: TGTGCCAGCACCTTTGCCGGGGGGTACAATGAGCAGTTCTTC.

This sequence joins TRBV7-9 and TRBJ1-1; 7 bases match TRBD1. After removal of 6 bases from V and 1 base from J, the junction contained 14 bases not matched to a gene. Germline lookup yields CDR1 SEHNR and CDR2 FQNEAQ (reference sequence). The CDR3 extends over 17 amino acids. CDR3 protein: CASRKDRVGFSNTEAFF. The CDR3 DNA is TGTGCCAGCAGAAAAGACAGGGTTGGATTTTCGAACACTGAAGCTTTCTTT.

This clone was observed once. The chain links TRBV5-1 to TRBJ2-1; tentatively, D is TRBD1 (6 bases). The germline CDR1 and CDR2 sequences are SGHRS and YFSETQ. The V end lost 0 bases, the J end lost 12 bases, and 7 bases lay between the germline ends. The CDR3 totals 11 residues. The CDR3: CASSLEQGQFF. The CDR3 bases are TGCGCCAGCAGCTTGGAACAGGGGCAGTTCTTC.